The table lists the clone carrying this T cell receptor beta chain with many counts. Its antigen remains unidentified. A TCRbeta library incorporating unique molecular identifiers was prepared. TCRdb re-derived calls from the PCR reads in MiXCR, one entry per CDR3 protein. The table records over 3,500 distinct CDR3 sequences, roughly 24% of them present only once. This sample was included in a study of T-cell reconstitution after alpha-beta-depleted transplantation in children. Points from the study as a whole: For some patients, TCRbeta diversity was high at day 60 because of recipient T cells and thymic progenitors that survived. About two months after transplant, alpha-beta T cells reportedly came from several hundred expanded graft clones. It was newly produced T cells that mostly accounted for T-cell counts and diversity one year after transplant.

The TCR comes from a boy in the first two years of life who had a stem cell transplant for acute myeloid leukemia, so the T cells may come from the graft donor. The starting material was PBMCs, mostly from graft donor cells, obtained 60 days after TCRalphabeta/CD19-depleted stem cell transplant.

The CDR3 bases are TGTGCCAGCAGTTACTCAGGGACAGGGGGCTTAGGGGATACGCAGTATTTT. As protein: CASSYSGTGGLGDTQYF. V is TRBV6-5 and J is TRBJ2-3, with TRBD1 matching 12 bases. The CDR3 loop spans 17 amino acids. The ends lost 0 bases at V and 6 bases at J; junction bases unmatched: 7. CDR1 is MNHEY, CDR2 SVGAGI, per germline.